Each of the 20 T cell receptor beta chains below was sequenced from the same sample in a study of blood T cell repertoires in COVID-19. Sequenced by immunoSEQ multiplex PCR; TCRdb stores in-frame clones only, minus some. The table has around 40,000 clones, just under 95% seen once; the top ten hold 3.5% to 4.5%. The sequenced sample consisted of peripheral blood. These TCRs come from a human donor with active COVID-19. The donor label of this sample is uncertain.

V usage is TRBV5-1 and J usage is TRBJ2-1; D is unresolved. Trimming shortened V by 0 bases and J by 1 base, and 8 bases separated the two germline ends. Germline V CDR1 and CDR2: SGHRS, YFSETQ. The CDR3 is 15 residues long. Here the CDR3 DNA reads TGCGCCAGCAGCTTGGTGGCAGGTTCCTACAATGAGCAGTTCTTC. This translates into CASSLVAGSYNEQFF. The complete variable domain, with remaining parts taken from reference TRBV5-1 and TRBJ2-1, reads KAGVTQTPRYLIKTRGQQVTLSCSPISGHRSVSWYQQTPGQGLQFLFEYFSETQRNKGNFPGRFSGRQFSNSRSEMNVSTLELGDSALYLCASSLVAGSYNEQFFGPGTRLTVL.

The V and J genes are TRBV6-4 and TRBJ2-2; D gene unclear. The CDR3 spans 14 residues. With 3 bases removed from V and 5 bases from J, the gap between germline ends came to 10 bases. Germline-derived CDR1 and CDR2 are MRHNA and SNTAGT. CDR3 in amino acids: CASSEVTGTGELFF. The CDR3 DNA follows: TGTGCCAGCAGTGAAGTAACCGGTACCGGGGAGCTGTTTTTT.

V usage is TRBV12-5 and J usage is TRBJ1-1, with a possible D match to TRBD1 (6 bases). Germline CDR1 and CDR2: LGHNT and FRNRAP. Trimming left V 6 bases short and J 5 bases short, with 19 bases between. The CDR3 is 15 residues long. The CDR3 coding sequence is TGTGCTAGTGGCCGGGGGGCGACTACGGGGACTGAAGCTTTCTTT. Protein sequence: CASGRGATTGTEAFF.

V usage is TRBV19 and J usage is TRBJ2-1, with TRBD1 matching 7 bases. This CDR3 has 14 residues. Germline V lookup: CDR1 LNHDA, CDR2 SQIVND (reference sequence). V was clipped by 7 bases and J by 4 bases; unmatched bases: 7. CDR3 in amino acids: CASTLGTAYNEQFF. In DNA, the CDR3 is TGTGCCAGTACTCTAGGGACAGCTTACAATGAGCAGTTCTTC. The full variable domain, completed using reference TRBV19 and TRBJ2-1, is DGGITQSPKYLFRKEGQNVTLSCEQNLNHDAMYWYRQDPGQGLRLIYYSQIVNDFQKGDIAEGYSVSREKKESFPLTVTSAQKNPTAFYLCASTLGTAYNEQFFGPGTRLTVL.

The rearrangement links TRBV12-5 to TRBJ1-1, with 7 bases fitting TRBD1. The CDR3 is 16 amino acids. The germline V gene has CDR1 LGHNT and CDR2 FRNRAP. Trimming removed 4 bases from V and 0 bases from J; junction bases left unmatched: 8. This chain's CDR3 is CASGSRQGPMNTEAFF. CDR3 nucleotides: TGTGCTAGTGGTTCCAGACAGGGCCCCATGAACACTGAAGCTTTCTTT.

The chain joins TRBV5-1 to TRBJ2-2, with a tentative D call TRBD1 (5 bases). The CDR3 runs to 14 residues. From germline, CDR1 is SGHRS and CDR2 YFSETQ. The ends were cut back, 4 bases at V and 5 bases at J, with 12 bases in the middle. As DNA, the CDR3 is TGCGCCAGCAGCGTGGTGACAGTAACCGGGGAGCTGTTTTTT. Its protein product is CASSVVTVTGELFF.

The chain couples TRBV29-1 to TRBJ2-2, with 8 bases lining up with TRBD1. Germline lookup yields CDR1 SQVTM and CDR2 ANQGSEA. The CDR3 has 15 amino acids. Unmatched junction bases numbered 10, after V lost 4 bases and J lost 6 bases. CDR3 DNA sequence: TGCAGCGTTGTAGGCCAGGGGGCAGTCCCCGGGGAGCTGTTTTTT. It is translated as CSVVGQGAVPGELFF.

The J gene is TRBJ2-3, the V gene TRBV9; maybe TRBD1 (6 bases). Trimming took 1 base from V and 6 from J, leaving 9 bases between them. The CDR3 consists of 13 residues. Per germline, CDR1 SGDLS and CDR2 YYNGEE. The CDR3 bases are TGTGCCAGCAGCGTATTACAGGGCGATACGCAGTATTTT. Translated: CASSVLQGDTQYF.

The rearrangement joins TRBV19 to TRBJ1-5; tentative D call: TRBD1 (5 bases). Looked up from germline, CDR1 is LNHDA and CDR2 is SQIVND (reference sequence). Trimming removed 7 bases at V and 8 bases at J, with 18 bases between. The CDR3 totals 14 residues. CDR3 protein: CASTHMGGKEPQHF. The CDR3 nucleotides are TGTGCCAGTACCCACATGGGGGGTAAGGAGCCCCAGCATTTT. Combining the CDR3 with reference TRBV19 and TRBJ1-5 gives the whole variable domain DGGITQSPKYLFRKEGQNVTLSCEQNLNHDAMYWYRQDPGQGLRLIYYSQIVNDFQKGDIAEGYSVSREKKESFPLTVTSAQKNPTAFYLCASTHMGGKEPQHFGDGTRLSIL.

The V call is TRBV7-9, the J call TRBJ2-7; possibly TRBD2 for D (5 bases). The CDR3 has 13 amino acids. Germline V CDR1 and CDR2: SEHNR, FQNEAQ (reference sequence). V was shortened by 0 bases and J by 6 bases, with 9 bases between the two germline ends. CDR3 bases: TGTGCCAGCAGCTTAGCGCGGGCCACCGAGCAGTACTTC. Translated: CASSLARATEQYF.

This chain links TRBV19 with TRBJ2-2, with D possibly matching TRBD2 (5 bases). Germline loops: CDR1 LNHDA, CDR2 SQIVND (reference sequence). The CDR3 sequence is 13 residues long. V lost 2 bases and J lost 7, with 8 bases in between. The CDR3 bases are TGTGCCAGTAGTATAACGGGGAACGGGGAGCTGTTTTTT. Amino acid sequence: CASSITGNGELFF.

For this clone: At one end, the junction sequence differs from germline, possibly due to a read error. The chain employs TRBV7-9 and TRBJ2-1; 10 bases agree with TRBD2. There are 16 residues in the CDR3. Per germline, CDR1 SEHNR and CDR2 FQNEAQ (reference sequence). DNA of the CDR3: TGTGCCAGCAGCTTAGACGGGCGGAGCGGGAGGGGGGAGCTGTTCTTC. It translates to CASSLDGRSGRGELFF. Supplemented by reference TRBV7-9 and TRBJ2-1, the full variable domain reads DTGVSQNPRHKITKRGQNVTFRCDPISEHNRLYWYRQTLGQGPEFLTYFQNEAQLEKSRLLSDRFSAERPKGSFSTLEIQRTEQGDSAMYLCASSLDGRSGRGELFFGPGTRLTVL.

This rearrangement joins TRBV6-6 to TRBJ2-2; D perhaps matches TRBD2 (5 bases). The germline V and J ends were trimmed by 0 bases and 6 bases, with 5 bases remaining between them. This CDR3 is 13 amino acids long. Germline V gives CDR1 MNHNY, CDR2 SVGAGI (reference sequence). This CDR3 reads CASSYSRAGELFF. The CDR3 DNA sequence: TGTGCCAGCAGTTACTCGAGGGCCGGGGAGCTGTTTTTT.

The rearrangement links TRBV10-3 to TRBJ1-5, with 10 nucleotides matching TRBD1. The length of the CDR3 is 13 residues. V lost 9 bases and J lost 2; bases outside the gene matches: 1. Germline V gives CDR1 ENHRY, CDR2 SYGVKD. The CDR3 loop is CAIGTGGNQPQHF. The CDR3 DNA is TGTGCCATTGGGACAGGGGGCAATCAGCCCCAGCATTTT.

This clone was picked up one time. J is TRBJ2-7 and V is TRBV5-1; D unresolved. V was shortened by 1 base and J by 0 bases, with 14 bases between the two germline ends. CDR1 is SGHRS, CDR2 YFSETQ, per germline. The CDR3 runs 16 residues. In nucleotides, the CDR3 is TGCGCCAGCAGCTTGCGTATACCCCCTAGCTCCTACGAGCAGTACTTC. Translation: CASSLRIPPSSYEQYF. Variable domain in full (rest from reference TRBV5-1 and TRBJ2-7): KAGVTQTPRYLIKTRGQQVTLSCSPISGHRSVSWYQQTPGQGLQFLFEYFSETQRNKGNFPGRFSGRQFSNSRSEMNVSTLELGDSALYLCASSLRIPPSSYEQYFGPGTRLTVT.

This clone was recorded only once. V usage is TRBV7-2 and J usage is TRBJ2-4, with 11 bases identical to TRBD1. Germline loops: CDR1 SGHTA, CDR2 FQGNSA. J was trimmed by 2 bases and V by 1 base; bases with no gene match: 4. The CDR3 is 17 residues long. The CDR3 protein is CASSLVGTGGTKNIQYF. In nucleotides, the CDR3 is TGTGCCAGCAGCTTAGTTGGGACAGGGGGAACCAAAAACATTCAGTACTTC.

This sequence joins TRBV2 and TRBJ2-4; 7 bases match TRBD1. Unmatched junction bases numbered 9, after V lost 10 bases and J lost 0 bases. This CDR3 is built from 15 residues. Germline CDR1 SNHLY, CDR2 FYNNEI. The CDR3 is CATIRDRLAKNIQYF. The CDR3 nucleotides are TGTGCCACCATCCGGGACAGATTAGCCAAAAACATTCAGTACTTC.

The rearrangement links TRBV25-1 to TRBJ1-1; no definite D call. The CDR3 sequence is 14 residues long. V was cut by 2 bases and J by 0 bases, with 7 bases left in between. Germline V lookup: CDR1 MGHDK, CDR2 SYGVNS. The CDR3 DNA follows: TGTGCCAGCAGTGAAGGCATAATGAACACTGAAGCTTTCTTT. Its protein is CASSEGIMNTEAFF.

In its sample, this clone was seen once. Other DNA sequences of this sample code for an identical CDR3. The gene calls are TRBV11-2 and TRBJ1-1; 9 bases fit TRBD1. V gave up 5 bases and J gave up 11 bases; unmatched junction bases: 9. Germline CDR1 reads SGHAT; CDR2 reads FQNNGV. The CDR3 has 13 residues. Here the CDR3 DNA reads TGTGCCAGCAGCAGAGGACAGGGGTTAATCGCTTTCTTT. Encoded protein: CASSRGQGLIAFF.

This clone was counted once. This chain uses TRBV11-2 with TRBJ2-5, with D possibly TRBD1 on 6 matching bases. V was clipped by 1 base and J by 5 bases, with 14 bases between them. The CDR3 covers 15 residues. The germline CDR1 and CDR2 sequences are SGHAT and FQNNGV. The CDR3 DNA reads as TGTGCCAGCAGCTTAGCTCAGGGGATGGGCGAGACCCAGTACTTC. Its protein is CASSLAQGMGETQYF. Filled out from reference TRBV11-2 and TRBJ2-5, the complete variable domain reads EAGVAQSPRYKIIEKRQSVAFWCNPISGHATLYWYQQILGQGPKLLIQFQNNGVVDDSQLPKDRFSAERLKGVDSTLKIQPAKLEDSAVYLCASSLAQGMGETQYFGPGTRLLVL.